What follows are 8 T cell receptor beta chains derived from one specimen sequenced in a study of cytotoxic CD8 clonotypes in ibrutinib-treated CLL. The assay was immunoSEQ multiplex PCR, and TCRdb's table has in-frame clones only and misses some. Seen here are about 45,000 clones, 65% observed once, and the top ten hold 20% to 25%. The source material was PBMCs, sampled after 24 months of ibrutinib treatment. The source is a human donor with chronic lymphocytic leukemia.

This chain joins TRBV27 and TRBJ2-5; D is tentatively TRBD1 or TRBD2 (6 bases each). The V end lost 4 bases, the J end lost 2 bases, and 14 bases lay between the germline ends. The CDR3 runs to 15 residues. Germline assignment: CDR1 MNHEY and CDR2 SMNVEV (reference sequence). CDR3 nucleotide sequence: TGTGCCAGCAGTTCCACCGGGGGCAGTCAAGAGACCCAGTACTTC. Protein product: CASSSTGGSQETQYF.

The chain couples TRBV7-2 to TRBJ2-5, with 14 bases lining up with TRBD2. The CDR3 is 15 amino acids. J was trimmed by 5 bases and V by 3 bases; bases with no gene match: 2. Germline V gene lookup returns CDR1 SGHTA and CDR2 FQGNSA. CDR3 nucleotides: TGTGCCAGCAGCTTCTGGACTAGCGGGGGGGAGACCCAGTACTTC. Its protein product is CASSFWTSGGETQYF.

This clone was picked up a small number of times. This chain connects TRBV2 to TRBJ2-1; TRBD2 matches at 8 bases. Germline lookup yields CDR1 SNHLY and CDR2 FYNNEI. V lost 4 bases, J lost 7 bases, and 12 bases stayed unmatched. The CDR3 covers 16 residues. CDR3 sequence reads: CASSAVGLAGHNEQFF. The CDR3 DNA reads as TGTGCCAGCAGTGCAGTGGGTCTAGCGGGTCATAATGAGCAGTTCTTC.

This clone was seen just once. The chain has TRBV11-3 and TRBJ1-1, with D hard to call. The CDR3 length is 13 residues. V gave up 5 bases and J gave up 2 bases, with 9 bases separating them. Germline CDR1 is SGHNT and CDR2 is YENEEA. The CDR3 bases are TGTGCCAGCAGCCGGTGGGCCAACACTGAAGCTTTCTTT. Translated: CASSRWANTEAFF.

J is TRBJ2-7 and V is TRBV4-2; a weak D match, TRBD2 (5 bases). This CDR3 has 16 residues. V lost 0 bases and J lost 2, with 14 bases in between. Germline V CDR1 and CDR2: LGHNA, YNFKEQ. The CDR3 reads CASSQDGGGSPYEQYF. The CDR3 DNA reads TGTGCCAGCAGCCAAGATGGTGGCGGGTCTCCCTACGAGCAGTACTTC.

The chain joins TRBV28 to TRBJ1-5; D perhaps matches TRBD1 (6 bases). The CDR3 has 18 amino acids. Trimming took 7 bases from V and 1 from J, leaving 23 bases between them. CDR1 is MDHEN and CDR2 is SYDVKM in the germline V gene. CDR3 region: CASTRFRGGEESNQPQHF. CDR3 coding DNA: TGTGCCAGCACCCGTTTTCGGGGGGGCGAGGAAAGCAATCAGCCCCAGCATTTT.

CDR3: CASSVPSLTGELFF. The DNA for the CDR3 is TGTGCCAGCAGCGTACCGTCCCTCACCGGGGAGCTGTTTTTT. The chain combines TRBV7-2 with TRBJ2-2, with D hard to call. The germline V gene encodes CDR1 SGHTA and CDR2 FQGNSA. V lost 5 bases, J lost 4 bases, and 11 bases lay in between. This CDR3 region has 14 residues.

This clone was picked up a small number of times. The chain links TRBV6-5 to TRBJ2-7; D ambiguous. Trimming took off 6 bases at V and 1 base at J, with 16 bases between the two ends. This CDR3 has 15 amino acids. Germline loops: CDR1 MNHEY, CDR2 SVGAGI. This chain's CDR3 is CASSPDLMRSYEQYF. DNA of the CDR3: TGTGCCAGCAGCCCCGACTTGATGAGGTCCTACGAGCAGTACTTC.